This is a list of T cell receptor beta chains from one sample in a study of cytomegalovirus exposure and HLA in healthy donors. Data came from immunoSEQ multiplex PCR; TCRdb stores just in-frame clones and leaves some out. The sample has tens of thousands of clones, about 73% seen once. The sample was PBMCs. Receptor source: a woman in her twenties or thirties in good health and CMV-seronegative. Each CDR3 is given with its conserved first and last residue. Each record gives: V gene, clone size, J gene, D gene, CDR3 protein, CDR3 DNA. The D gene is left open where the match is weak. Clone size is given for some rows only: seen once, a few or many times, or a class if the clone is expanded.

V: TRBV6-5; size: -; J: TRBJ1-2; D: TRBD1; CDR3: CASREQGGANYGYTF; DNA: TGTGCCAGCAGAGAACAGGGGGGAGCTAACTATGGCTACACCTTC
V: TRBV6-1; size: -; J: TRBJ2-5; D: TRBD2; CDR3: CASSDGRRGNFQETQYF; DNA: TGTGCCAGCAGTGACGGTCGGCGGGGGAACTTCCAAGAGACCCAGTACTTC
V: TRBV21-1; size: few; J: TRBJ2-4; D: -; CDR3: CAQYVLAKNIQYF; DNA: TGTGCCCAGTATGTGCTAGCCAAAAACATTCAGTACTTC
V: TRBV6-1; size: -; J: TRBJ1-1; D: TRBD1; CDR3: CASWWDRAMNTEAFF; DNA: TGTGCCAGCTGGTGGGACAGGGCCATGAACACTGAAGCTTTCTTT
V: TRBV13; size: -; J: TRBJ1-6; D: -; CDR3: CASSTRAGSSSYNSPLHF; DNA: TGTGCCAGCAGCACAAGAGCGGGTTCGAGCTCCTATAATTCACCCCTCCACTTT
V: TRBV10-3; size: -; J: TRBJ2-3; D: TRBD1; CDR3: CAIRGQGSTDTQYF; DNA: TGTGCCATCAGGGGACAGGGGTCGACAGATACGCAGTATTTT
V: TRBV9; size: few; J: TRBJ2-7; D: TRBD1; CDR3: CASSVVAGGYEQYF; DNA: TGTGCCAGCAGCGTAGTGGCAGGGGGATACGAGCAGTACTTC
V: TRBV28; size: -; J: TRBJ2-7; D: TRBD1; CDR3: CASSVLGTGAYEQYF; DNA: TGTGCCAGCAGCGTTCTGGGGACAGGGGCTTACGAGCAGTACTTC
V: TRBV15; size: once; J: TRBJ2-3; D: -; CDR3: CATSRDSAQSTDTQYF; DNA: TGTGCCACCAGCAGAGATAGCGCACAGAGCACAGATACGCAGTATTTT
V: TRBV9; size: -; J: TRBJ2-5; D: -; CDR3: CASSVDRGSTQYF; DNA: TGTGCCAGCAGCGTAGATAGGGGGTCAACCCAGTACTTC
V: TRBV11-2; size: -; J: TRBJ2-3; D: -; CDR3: CASSLKGRGTDTQYF; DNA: TGTGCCAGCAGCTTAAAAGGCAGGGGAACCGATACGCAGTATTTT
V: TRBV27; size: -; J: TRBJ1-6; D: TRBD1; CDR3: CASNWGQGGNSPLHF; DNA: TGTGCCAGCAATTGGGGACAGGGGGGGAATTCACCCCTCCACTTT
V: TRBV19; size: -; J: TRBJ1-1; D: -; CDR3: CASTQSGGTEAFF; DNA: TGTGCCAGTACCCAGTCCGGGGGGACTGAAGCTTTCTTT
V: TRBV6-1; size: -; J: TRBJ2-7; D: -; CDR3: CASWGVGSYEQYF; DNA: TGTGCCAGCTGGGGGGTCGGTTCCTACGAGCAGTACTTC
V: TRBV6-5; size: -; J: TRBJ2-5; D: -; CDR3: CASSHLQETQYF; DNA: TGTGCCAGCAGCCACCTTCAGGAGACCCAGTACTTC
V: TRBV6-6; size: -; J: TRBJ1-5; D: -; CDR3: CASSYSKGALNQPQHF; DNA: TGTGCCAGCAGTTACTCGAAAGGAGCCTTAAATCAGCCCCAGCATTTT
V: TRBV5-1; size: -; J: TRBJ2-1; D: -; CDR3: CASSLAGGPQDEQFF; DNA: TGCGCCAGCAGCTTGGCGGGGGGCCCCCAGGATGAGCAGTTCTTC
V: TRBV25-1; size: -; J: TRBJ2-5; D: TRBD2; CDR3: CASSEFRGGLVETQYF; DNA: TGTGCCAGCAGTGAATTTCGGGGGGGCCTCGTGGAGACCCAGTACTTC
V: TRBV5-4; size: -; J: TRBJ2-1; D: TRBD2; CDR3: CASSLSSGVSSYNEQFF; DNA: TGTGCCAGCAGCTTATCTAGCGGGGTAAGCTCCTACAATGAGCAGTTCTTC
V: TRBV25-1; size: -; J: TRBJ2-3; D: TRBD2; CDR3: CASSEFGSGETDTQYF; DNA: TGTGCCAGCAGTGAATTCGGTAGCGGGGAGACAGATACGCAGTATTTT
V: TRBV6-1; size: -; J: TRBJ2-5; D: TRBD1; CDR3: CASSRDRDETQYF; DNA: TGTGCCAGCAGTCGGGACAGGGACGAGACCCAGTACTTC
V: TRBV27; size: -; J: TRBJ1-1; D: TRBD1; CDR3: CASSLWGTENTEAFF; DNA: TGTGCCAGCAGTTTATGGGGGACAGAGAACACTGAAGCTTTCTTT
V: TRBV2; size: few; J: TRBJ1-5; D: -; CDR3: CASSRDTYQPQHF; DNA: TGTGCCAGCAGTCGGGACACCTATCAGCCCCAGCATTTT
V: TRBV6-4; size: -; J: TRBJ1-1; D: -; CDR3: CASSEDWGGGTEAFF; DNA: TGTGCCAGCAGTGAGGATTGGGGGGGTGGGACTGAAGCTTTCTTT
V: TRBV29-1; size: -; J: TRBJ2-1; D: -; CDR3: CSVAQLGGEQFF; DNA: TGCAGCGTTGCACAATTGGGAGGAGAGCAGTTCTTC
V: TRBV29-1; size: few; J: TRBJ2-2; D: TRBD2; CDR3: CSVEDTSGDNTGELFF; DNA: TGCAGCGTTGAAGATACTAGCGGGGATAACACCGGGGAGCTGTTTTTT
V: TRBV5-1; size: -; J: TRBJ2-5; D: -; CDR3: CASSLLQETQYF; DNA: TGCGCCAGCAGCTTATTACAGGAGACCCAGTACTTC
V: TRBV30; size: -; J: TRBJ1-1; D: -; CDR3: CAWVKIRGSIGAFF; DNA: TGTGCCTGGGTCAAGATCAGGGGCTCCATTGGGGCTTTCTTT
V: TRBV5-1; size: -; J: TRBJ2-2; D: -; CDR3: CASSFSTGTGELFF; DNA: TGCGCCAGCAGCTTCTCTACAGGGACCGGGGAGCTGTTTTTT
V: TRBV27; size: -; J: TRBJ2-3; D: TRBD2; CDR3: CASSRWGSGGTTDTQYF; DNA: TGTGCCAGCAGCCGATGGGGTAGCGGGGGGACCACAGATACGCAGTATTTT
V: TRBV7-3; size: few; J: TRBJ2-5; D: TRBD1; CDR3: CASSSGQGETQYF; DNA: TGTGCCAGCAGCTCCGGACAGGGGGAGACCCAGTACTTC
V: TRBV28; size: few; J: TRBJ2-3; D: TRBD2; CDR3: CASSSPRPSGGAITDTQYF; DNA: TGTGCCAGCAGTTCCCCGCGCCCAAGCGGGGGGGCTATCACAGATACGCAGTATTTT
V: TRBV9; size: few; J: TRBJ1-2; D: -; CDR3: CASSVGRANYGYTF; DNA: TGTGCCAGCAGCGTAGGCAGGGCCAACTATGGCTACACCTTC
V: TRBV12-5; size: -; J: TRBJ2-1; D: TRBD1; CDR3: CASGPPGQGHNEQFF; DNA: TGTGCTAGTGGGCCCCCGGGACAGGGGCACAATGAGCAGTTCTTC
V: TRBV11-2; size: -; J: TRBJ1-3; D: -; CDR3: CASSLLLNTIYF; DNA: TGTGCCAGCAGCCTCCTATTAAACACCATATATTTT
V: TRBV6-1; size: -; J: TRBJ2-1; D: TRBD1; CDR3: CASSDRGIVYNEQFF; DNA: TGTGCCAGCAGTGACAGGGGGATAGTCTACAATGAGCAGTTCTTC
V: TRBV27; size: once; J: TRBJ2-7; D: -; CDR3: CASSLLYDSRYGQYF; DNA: TGTGCCAGCAGTTTATTGTACGACAGCCGCTACGGGCAGTACTTC
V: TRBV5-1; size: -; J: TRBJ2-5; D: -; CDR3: CASSLENRVETQYF; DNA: TGCGCCAGCAGCTTGGAAAACAGGGTGGAGACCCAGTACTTC
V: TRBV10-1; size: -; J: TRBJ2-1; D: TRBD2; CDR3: CASSSPGGEQFF; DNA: TGCGCCAGCAGTAGTCCGGGAGGTGAGCAGTTCTTC
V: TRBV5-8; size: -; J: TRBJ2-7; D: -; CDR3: CASSLVTQPGEQYF; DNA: TGTGCCAGCAGCTTGGTAACGCAACCGGGCGAGCAGTACTTC
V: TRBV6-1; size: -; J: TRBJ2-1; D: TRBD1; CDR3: CASSEPGQFSYNEQFF; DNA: TGTGCCAGCAGTGAACCGGGACAGTTCTCCTACAATGAGCAGTTCTTC
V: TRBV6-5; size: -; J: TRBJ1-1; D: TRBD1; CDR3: CASRSGQGNTEAFF; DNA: TGTGCCAGCCGAAGTGGACAGGGTAACACTGAAGCTTTCTTT
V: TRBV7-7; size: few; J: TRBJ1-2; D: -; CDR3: CASSPIGQPGGYTF; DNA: TGTGCCAGCAGCCCCATTGGGCAGCCTGGAGGCTACACCTTC
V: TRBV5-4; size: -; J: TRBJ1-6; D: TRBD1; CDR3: CASSRMGQGFSPLHF; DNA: TGTGCCAGCAGCAGAATGGGACAGGGTTTTTCACCCCTCCACTTT
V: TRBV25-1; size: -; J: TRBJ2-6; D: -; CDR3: CASSAPGSGANVLTF; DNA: TGTGCCAGCAGTGCCCCGGGGTCCGGGGCCAACGTCCTGACTTTC
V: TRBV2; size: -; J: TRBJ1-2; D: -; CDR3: CASNYRELYGYTF; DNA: TGTGCCAGCAATTACAGGGAACTCTATGGCTACACCTTC
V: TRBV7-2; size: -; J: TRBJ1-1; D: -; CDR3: CASSRGEKAFF; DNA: TGTGCCAGCAGCCGTGGGGAGAAAGCTTTCTTT
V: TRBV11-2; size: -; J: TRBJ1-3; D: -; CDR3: CASNFGVSGNTIYF; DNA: TGTGCCAGCAACTTCGGAGTTTCTGGAAACACCATATATTTT
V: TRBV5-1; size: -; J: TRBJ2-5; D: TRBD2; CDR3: CASSFARGGGETQYF; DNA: TGCGCCAGCAGCTTCGCGCGGGGGGGCGGGGAGACCCAGTACTTC
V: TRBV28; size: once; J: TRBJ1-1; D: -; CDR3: CASISGAGDTEAFF; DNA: TGTGCCAGCATCAGCGGGGCGGGGGACACTGAAGCTTTCTTT
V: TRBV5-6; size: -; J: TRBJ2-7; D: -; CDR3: CASSYKGPFSYEQYF; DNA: TGTGCCAGCAGTTATAAGGGGCCCTTCTCCTACGAGCAGTACTTC